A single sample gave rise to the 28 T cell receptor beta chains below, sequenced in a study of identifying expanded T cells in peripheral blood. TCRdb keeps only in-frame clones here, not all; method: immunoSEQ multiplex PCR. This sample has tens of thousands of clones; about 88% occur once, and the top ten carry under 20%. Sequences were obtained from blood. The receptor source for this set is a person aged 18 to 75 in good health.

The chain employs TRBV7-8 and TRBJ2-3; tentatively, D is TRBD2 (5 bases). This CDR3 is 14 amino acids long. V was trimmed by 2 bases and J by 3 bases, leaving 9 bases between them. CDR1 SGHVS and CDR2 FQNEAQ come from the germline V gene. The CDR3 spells CASSLRGWTDTQYF. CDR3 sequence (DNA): TGTGCCAGCAGCTTACGAGGGTGGACAGATACGCAGTATTTT.

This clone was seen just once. CDR3: CASSYYRPDNQPQHF. CDR3 sequence (DNA): TGTGCCAGCAGTTACTATCGGCCAGACAATCAGCCCCAGCATTTT. V gene TRBV6-7 combines with J gene TRBJ1-5; D uncertain. TRBV6-7 is flagged as an ORF with uncertain function. The CDR3 extends over 15 amino acids. Deletions cut 1 base from V and 3 bases from J, with 10 bases between.

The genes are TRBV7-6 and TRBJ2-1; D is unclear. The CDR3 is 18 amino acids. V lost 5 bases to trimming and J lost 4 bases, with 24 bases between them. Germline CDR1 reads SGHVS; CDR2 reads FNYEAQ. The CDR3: CASSPRPGRATAYNEQFF. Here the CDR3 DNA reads TGTGCCAGCAGCCCACGCCCAGGCCGGGCCACCGCGTACAATGAGCAGTTCTTC.

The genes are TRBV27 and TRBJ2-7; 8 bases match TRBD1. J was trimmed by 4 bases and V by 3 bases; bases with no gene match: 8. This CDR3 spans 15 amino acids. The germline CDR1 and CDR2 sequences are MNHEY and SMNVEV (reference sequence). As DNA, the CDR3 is TGTGCCAGCAGTTTCCAGGGGGCGCGACTTTACGAGCAGTACTTC. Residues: CASSFQGARLYEQYF.

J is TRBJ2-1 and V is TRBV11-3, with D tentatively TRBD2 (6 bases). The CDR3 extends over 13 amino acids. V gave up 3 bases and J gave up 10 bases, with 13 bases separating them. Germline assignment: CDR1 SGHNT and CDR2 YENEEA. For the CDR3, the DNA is TGTGCCAGCAGCTTGGGGAAGGGGAGGGAGCAGTTCTTC. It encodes CASSLGKGREQFF.

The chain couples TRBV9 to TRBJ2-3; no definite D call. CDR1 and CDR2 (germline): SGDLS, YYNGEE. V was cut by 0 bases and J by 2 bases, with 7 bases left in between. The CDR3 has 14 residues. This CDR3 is CASSVEFHTDTQYF. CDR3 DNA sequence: TGTGCCAGCAGCGTAGAATTTCACACAGATACGCAGTATTTT.

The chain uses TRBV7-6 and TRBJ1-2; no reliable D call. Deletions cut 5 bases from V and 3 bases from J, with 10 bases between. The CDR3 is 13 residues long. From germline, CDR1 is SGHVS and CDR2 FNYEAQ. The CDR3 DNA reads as TGTGCCAGCAGCCCGGACGGATACTATGGCTACACCTTC. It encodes CASSPDGYYGYTF.

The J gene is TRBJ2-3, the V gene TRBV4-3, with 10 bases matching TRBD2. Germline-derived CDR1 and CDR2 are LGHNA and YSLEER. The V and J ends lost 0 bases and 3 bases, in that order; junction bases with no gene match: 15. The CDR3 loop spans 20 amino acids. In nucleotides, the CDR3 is TGCGCCAGCAGCCAAGAACTGCACCTTTTAGCGGGGGGTAGTACAGATACGCAGTATTTT. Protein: CASSQELHLLAGGSTDTQYF.

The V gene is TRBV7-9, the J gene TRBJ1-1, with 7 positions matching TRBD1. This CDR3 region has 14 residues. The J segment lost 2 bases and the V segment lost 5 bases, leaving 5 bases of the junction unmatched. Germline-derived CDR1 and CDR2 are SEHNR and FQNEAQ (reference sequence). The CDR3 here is CASSRRQGNTEAFF. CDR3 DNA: TGTGCCAGCAGCCGCCGACAGGGCAACACTGAAGCTTTCTTT.

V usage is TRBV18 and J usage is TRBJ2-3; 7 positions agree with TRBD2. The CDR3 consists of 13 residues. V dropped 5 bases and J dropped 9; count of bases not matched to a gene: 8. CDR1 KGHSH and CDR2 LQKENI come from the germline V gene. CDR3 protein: CASSSGTEETQYF. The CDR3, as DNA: TGTGCCAGCTCAAGCGGGACGGAGGAGACGCAGTATTTT.

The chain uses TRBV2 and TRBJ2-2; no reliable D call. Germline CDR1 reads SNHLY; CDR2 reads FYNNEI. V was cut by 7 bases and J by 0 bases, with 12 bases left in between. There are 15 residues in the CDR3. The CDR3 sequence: CASTNSHANTGELFF. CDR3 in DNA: TGTGCCAGCACCAACAGCCACGCGAACACCGGGGAGCTGTTTTTT.

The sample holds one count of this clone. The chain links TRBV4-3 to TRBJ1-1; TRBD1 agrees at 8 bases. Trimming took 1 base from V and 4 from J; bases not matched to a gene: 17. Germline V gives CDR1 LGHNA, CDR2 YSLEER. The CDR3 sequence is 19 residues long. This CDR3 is CASSQVNAGGVLWVTEAFF. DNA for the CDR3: TGCGCCAGCAGCCAAGTGAACGCAGGGGGCGTACTATGGGTCACTGAAGCTTTCTTT.

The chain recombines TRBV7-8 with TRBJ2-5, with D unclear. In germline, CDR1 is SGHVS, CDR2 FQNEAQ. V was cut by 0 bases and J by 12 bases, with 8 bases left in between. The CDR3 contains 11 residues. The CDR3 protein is CASSLAGREYF. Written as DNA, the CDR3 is TGTGCCAGCAGCTTAGCGGGCCGGGAGTACTTC.

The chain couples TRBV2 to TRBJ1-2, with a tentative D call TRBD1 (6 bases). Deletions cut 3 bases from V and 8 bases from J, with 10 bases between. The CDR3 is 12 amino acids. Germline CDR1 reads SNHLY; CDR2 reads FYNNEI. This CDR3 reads CASSESGEGYTF. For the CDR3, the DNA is TGTGCCAGCAGTGAGTCAGGGGAAGGCTACACCTTC.

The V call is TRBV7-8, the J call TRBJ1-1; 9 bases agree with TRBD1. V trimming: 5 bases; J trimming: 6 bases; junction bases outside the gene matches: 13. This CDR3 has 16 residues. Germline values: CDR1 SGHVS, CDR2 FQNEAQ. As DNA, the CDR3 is TGTGCCAGCAGCCCTGGACAGGGGTCCCTTCGGGCTGAAGCTTTCTTT. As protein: CASSPGQGSLRAEAFF.

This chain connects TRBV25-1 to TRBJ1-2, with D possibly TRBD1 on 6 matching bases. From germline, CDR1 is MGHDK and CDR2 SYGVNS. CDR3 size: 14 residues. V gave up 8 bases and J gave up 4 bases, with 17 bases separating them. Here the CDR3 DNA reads TGTGCCAGCGGGGGGCCTGGACTGCCCTATGGCTACACCTTC. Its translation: CASGGPGLPYGYTF.

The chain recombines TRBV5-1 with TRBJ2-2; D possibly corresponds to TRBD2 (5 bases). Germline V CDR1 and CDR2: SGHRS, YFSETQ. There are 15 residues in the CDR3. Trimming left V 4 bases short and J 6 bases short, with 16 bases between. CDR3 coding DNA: TGCGCCAGCAGCCCTAGAATCGGGGTCCCCGGGGAGCTGTTTTTT. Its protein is CASSPRIGVPGELFF.

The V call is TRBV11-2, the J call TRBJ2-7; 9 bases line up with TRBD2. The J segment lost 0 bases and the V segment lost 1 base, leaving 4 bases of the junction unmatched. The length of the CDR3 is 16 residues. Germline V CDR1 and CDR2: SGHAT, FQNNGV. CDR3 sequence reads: CASSLGSSGNSYEQYF. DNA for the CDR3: TGTGCCAGCAGCTTAGGCTCTAGCGGGAACTCCTACGAGCAGTACTTC.

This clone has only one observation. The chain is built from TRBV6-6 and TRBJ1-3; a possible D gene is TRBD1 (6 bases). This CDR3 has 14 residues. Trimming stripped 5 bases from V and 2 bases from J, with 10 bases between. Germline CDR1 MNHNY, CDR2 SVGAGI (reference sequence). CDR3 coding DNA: TGTGCCAGCAGTCTGGGACAAACTGGAAACACCATATATTTT. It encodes CASSLGQTGNTIYF.

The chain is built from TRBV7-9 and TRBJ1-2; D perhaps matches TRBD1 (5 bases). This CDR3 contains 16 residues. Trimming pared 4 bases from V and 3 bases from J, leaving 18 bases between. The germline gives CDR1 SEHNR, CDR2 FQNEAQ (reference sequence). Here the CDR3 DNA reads TGTGCCAGCAGCTCGTCTCAGGGTGGGCCCTACTATGGCTACACCTTC. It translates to CASSSSQGGPYYGYTF.

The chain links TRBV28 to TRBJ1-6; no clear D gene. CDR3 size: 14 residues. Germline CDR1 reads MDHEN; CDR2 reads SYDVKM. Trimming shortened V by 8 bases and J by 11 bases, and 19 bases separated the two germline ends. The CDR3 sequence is CASVARYEQPPLHF. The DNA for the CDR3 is TGTGCCAGCGTAGCCCGGTATGAACAGCCACCCCTCCACTTT.

The CDR3, as DNA: TGTGCCAGCAGCACAGGGGGGGCCGCCTCCTACAATGAGCAGTTCTTC. It is translated as CASSTGGAASYNEQFF. The genes are TRBV5-4 and TRBJ2-1; D might be TRBD1 (8 bases). This CDR3 has 16 residues. The V gene lost 4 bases and the J gene lost 0 bases, with 14 bases spanning the gap. CDR1 and CDR2 (germline): SGHNT, YYREEE (reference sequence).

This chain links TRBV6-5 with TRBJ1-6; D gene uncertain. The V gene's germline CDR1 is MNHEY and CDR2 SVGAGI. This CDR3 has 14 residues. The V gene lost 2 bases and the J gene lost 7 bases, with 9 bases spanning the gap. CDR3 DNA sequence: TGTGCCAGCAGTTACAGGGATCGGAATTCACCCCTCCACTTT. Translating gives CASSYRDRNSPLHF.

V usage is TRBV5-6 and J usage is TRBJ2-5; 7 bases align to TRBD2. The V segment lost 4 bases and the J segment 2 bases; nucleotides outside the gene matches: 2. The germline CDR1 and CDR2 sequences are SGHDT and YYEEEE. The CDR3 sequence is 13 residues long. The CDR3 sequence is CASSRLAQETQYF. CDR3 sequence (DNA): TGTGCCAGCAGCCGACTAGCTCAAGAGACCCAGTACTTC.

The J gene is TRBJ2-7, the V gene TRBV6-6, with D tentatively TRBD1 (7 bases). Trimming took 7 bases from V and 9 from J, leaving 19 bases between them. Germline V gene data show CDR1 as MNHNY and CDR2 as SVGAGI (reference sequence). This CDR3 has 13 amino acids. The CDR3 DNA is TGTGCCAGCATTCGGCAGGGGGGCCTCCGGCAGTACTTC. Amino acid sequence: CASIRQGGLRQYF.

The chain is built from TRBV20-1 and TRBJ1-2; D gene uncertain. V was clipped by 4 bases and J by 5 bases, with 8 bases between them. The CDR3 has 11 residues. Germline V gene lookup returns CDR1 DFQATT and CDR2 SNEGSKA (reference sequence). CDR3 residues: CSAKDLYGYTF. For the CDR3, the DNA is TGCAGTGCTAAAGACTTGTATGGCTACACCTTC.

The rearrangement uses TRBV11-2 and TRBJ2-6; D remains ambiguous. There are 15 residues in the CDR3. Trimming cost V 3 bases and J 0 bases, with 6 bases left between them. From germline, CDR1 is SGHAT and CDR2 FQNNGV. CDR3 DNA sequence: TGTGCCAGCAGCTTTAGGAGCTCTGGGGCCAACGTCCTGACTTTC. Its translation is CASSFRSSGANVLTF. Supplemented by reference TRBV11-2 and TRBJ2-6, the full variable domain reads EAGVAQSPRYKIIEKRQSVAFWCNPISGHATLYWYQQILGQGPKLLIQFQNNGVVDDSQLPKDRFSAERLKGVDSTLKIQPAKLEDSAVYLCASSFRSSGANVLTFGAGSRLTVL.

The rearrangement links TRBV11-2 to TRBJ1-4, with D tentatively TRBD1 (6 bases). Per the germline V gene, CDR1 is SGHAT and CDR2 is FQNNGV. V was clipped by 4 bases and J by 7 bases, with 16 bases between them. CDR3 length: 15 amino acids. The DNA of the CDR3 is TGTGCCAGCAGCTGGGGGGGGCCATTCGGTGAAAAACTGTTTTTT. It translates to CASSWGGPFGEKLFF.